Listed below are T cell receptor beta chains from one sample, sequenced in a study of blood T cell repertoires in COVID-19. Sequenced by immunoSEQ multiplex PCR; TCRdb stores in-frame clones only, minus some. Among about 150,000 clones, around 86% were seen once, and the ten largest hold around 3.5%. Sequenced: peripheral blood. The source of these receptors is an older man with acute or convalescent COVID-19. CDR3s include the opening cysteine and the closing phenylalanine or tryptophan. A D gene is named only where the DNA matches it firmly. For some rows the clone size is stated as once, few or many, or as a class when expanded; others skip it.

-,TRBJ1-2,-,TRBV28,CASSSPEGYTF,TGTGCCAGCAGTTCACCAGAAGGCTACACCTTC
TRBD1,TRBJ2-2,few,TRBV27,CASRSGQAGGELFF,TGTGCCAGCAGATCGGGACAGGCAGGCGGGGAGCTGTTTTTT
-,TRBJ2-7,-,TRBV10-2,CASSEGAFYEQYF,TGCGCCAGCAGTGAAGGGGCTTTCTACGAGCAGTACTTC
TRBD1,TRBJ1-2,-,TRBV28,CASSLEGADGYTF,TGTGCCAGCAGTTTAGAGGGGGCCGATGGCTACACCTTC
-,TRBJ1-2,-,TRBV20-1,CSASYDGIYGYTF,TGCAGTGCTAGTTACGACGGGATTTATGGCTACACCTTC
-,TRBJ1-2,once,TRBV28,CASRRGTFTNYGYTF,TGTGCCAGCAGGCGGGGGACATTCACTAACTATGGCTACACCTTC
TRBD2,TRBJ2-1,-,TRBV6-5,CASSPGLAGYNEQFF,TGTGCCAGCAGTCCCGGACTAGCGGGCTACAATGAGCAGTTCTTC
TRBD1,TRBJ1-5,few,TRBV19,CASSITGENQPQHF,TGTGCCAGTAGTATTACAGGGGAGAATCAGCCCCAGCATTTT
TRBD1,TRBJ1-1,few,TRBV30,CAWSKTGTEAFF,TGTGCCTGGAGTAAGACAGGGACTGAAGCTTTCTTT
TRBD1,TRBJ2-7,-,TRBV7-2,CASSPDRGGGYEQYF,TGTGCCAGCAGCCCTGACAGGGGTGGAGGCTACGAGCAGTACTTC
TRBD2,TRBJ2-7,-,TRBV19,CASGGLAGVSEQYF,TGTGCCAGTGGAGGACTAGCGGGAGTTAGCGAGCAGTACTTC
-,TRBJ1-4,-,TRBV6-6,CASRTGTYNEKLFF,TGTGCCAGCAGGACGGGGACTTATAATGAAAAACTGTTTTTT